Presented here are 12 T cell receptor beta chains from one specimen sequenced in a study of CD8 T cells in Susac syndrome (dated by TCRdb to 2018 to 2020). Receptor amplification or capture employed the immunoSEQ multiplex PCR assay. RNA was extracted using the RNeasy kit, and about 0.5 to 1 ug of the RNA was reverse transcribed with random hexamers. TCRdb reworked the public reads: Q25 trimming with fastp, MiXCR clone assembly, productive beta chains retained. Entries that share a CDR3 protein sequence are merged under the most common genes and DNA. The sample table shows around 300,000 distinct CDR3 sequences, and approximately 91% are seen once. The ten largest clonotypes hold under 0.2% of the sample. Input material: CD8+ T cells from PBMCs. These receptor sequences come from a human donor with multiple sclerosis.

The chain links TRBV7-8 to TRBJ2-5, with 9 bases matching TRBD1. Germline CDR1 is SGHVS and CDR2 is FQNEAQ. This CDR3 contains 15 residues. With V trimmed by 5 bases and J by 1 base, 5 bases remained unmatched. CDR3: CASSQTGQGQETQYF. The CDR3 nucleotides read TGTGCCAGCAGCCAGACGGGACAGGGCCAAGAGACCCAGTACTTC.

This chain joins TRBV29-1 and TRBJ2-2; D unresolved. The germline CDR1 and CDR2 sequences are SQVTM and ANQGSEA. V gave up 3 bases and J gave up 1 base, with 6 bases separating them. The CDR3 has 13 residues. The CDR3 protein is CSVDARNTGELFF. CDR3 in DNA: TGCAGCGTTGATGCTCGGAACACCGGGGAGCTGTTTTTT.

This chain links TRBV29-1 with TRBJ2-1, with D maybe TRBD2 (6 bases). Germline CDR1 SQVTM, CDR2 ANQGSEA. The length of the CDR3 is 14 residues. V shed 6 bases and J shed 2 bases, with 14 bases lying between them. CDR3 sequence (DNA): TGCAGCGTCGCGGTTGGAGGGCCCTACAATGAGCAGTTCTTC. Protein sequence: CSVAVGGPYNEQFF.

This chain links TRBV6-1 with TRBJ1-3, with TRBD1 matching over 9 bases. V was pared by 5 bases and J by 2 bases, with 7 bases of the junction left unmatched. The length of the CDR3 is 16 residues. CDR1 MNHNS and CDR2 SASEGT come from the germline V gene. The CDR3 bases are TGTGCCAGCAGTCCCGGGACAGGGTCTCCTGGAAACACCATATATTTT. Its protein is CASSPGTGSPGNTIYF.

The rearrangement links TRBV6-2 or TRBV6-3 to TRBJ2-6; weak D call: TRBD2 (5 bases). Germline-derived CDR1 and CDR2 are MNHEY and SVGEGT. The CDR3 runs to 18 residues. V was pared by 1 base and J by 1 base, with 14 bases between. CDR3 in DNA: TGTGCCAGCAGTTACTTTCGGTCGGGGATGTCTGGGGCCAACGTCCTGACTTTC. It is translated as CASSYFRSGMSGANVLTF.

This chain links TRBV7-2 with TRBJ2-7, with 7 bases fitting TRBD2. The ends lost 1 base at V and 7 bases at J; junction bases unmatched: 7. The CDR3 contains 14 residues. Looked up from germline, CDR1 is SGHTA and CDR2 is FQGNSA. The CDR3 bases are TGTGCCAGCAGCTTAGGAGCGGGGTCTGAGGAGCAGTACTTC. Translation: CASSLGAGSEEQYF.

The V and J genes are TRBV2 and TRBJ2-5, with TRBD1 matching over 8 bases. Germline V lookup: CDR1 SNHLY, CDR2 FYNNEI. The CDR3 length is 12 residues. The V segment lost 7 bases and the J segment 14 bases; nucleotides outside the gene matches: 12. The CDR3 region has the DNA TGTGCCAGCACTTTTCCTGGGGGACAGGTCTACTTC. Amino acids: CASTFPGGQVYF.

This chain connects TRBV28 to TRBJ1-5, with a tentative D call TRBD1 (5 bases). Between the trimmed V and J ends, which lost 3 bases and 2 bases, there was a span of 17 bases. The CDR3 length is 17 residues. CDR1 and CDR2 (germline): MDHEN, SYDVKM. The CDR3 bases are TGTGCCAGCAGTTTTCTAGGGGCGATTCTGGGCAATCAGCCCCAGCATTTT. It codes for CASSFLGAILGNQPQHF.

V usage is TRBV28 and J usage is TRBJ2-1, with 10 bases fitting TRBD2. CDR1 and CDR2 from the germline V gene are MDHEN and SYDVKM. The CDR3 covers 15 residues. Unmatched junction bases numbered 6, after V lost 7 bases and J lost 3 bases. The CDR3: CASTLAGELYNEQFF. The CDR3 DNA is TGTGCCAGCACCCTAGCGGGGGAACTCTACAATGAGCAGTTCTTC.

This clonotype was found a few times. The chain recombines TRBV6-1 with TRBJ2-1, with 9 bases fitting TRBD2. Germline V gene data show CDR1 as MNHNS and CDR2 as SASEGT. Trimming took 3 bases from V and 4 from J; bases not matched to a gene: 4. CDR3 length equals 15 residues. The chain's CDR3 is CASSDVAGAYNEQFF. As DNA, the CDR3 is TGTGCCAGCAGTGATGTAGCGGGGGCGTACAATGAGCAGTTCTTC.

CDR3 DNA sequence: TGTGCCAGCAGGGAACAGGGTCAAGAGACCCAGTACTTC. Encoded protein: CASREQGQETQYF. This chain connects TRBV13 to TRBJ2-5, with a possible D match to TRBD1 (6 bases). The CDR3 sequence is 13 residues long. V was cut by 6 bases and J by 2 bases, with 10 bases left in between. In germline, CDR1 is PRHDT, CDR2 FYEKMQ (reference sequence).

This clonotype was found a few times. This sequence joins TRBV20-1 and TRBJ2-2; D remains unclear. Germline assignment: CDR1 DFQATT and CDR2 SNEGSKA (reference sequence). CDR3 length equals 14 residues. Trimming removed 2 bases at V and 2 bases at J, with 9 bases between. In DNA form, the CDR3 reads TGCAGTGCTAGACAGAACCCAAACACCGGGGAGCTGTTTTTT. It encodes CSARQNPNTGELFF.